This T cell receptor (beta chain) derives from a study of T-cell memory formation after mild COVID-19. Across the study: Largely donor-specific sequence clusters came from two donors.

Study-wide results and limits: Memory sampled before infection contained some responding clones, suggesting cross-reactive memory joined.

Using constant-segment primers, 5'RACE produced TCR alpha and TCR beta cDNA libraries carrying sample barcodes and UMIs. TCRdb re-analysed the 5' RACE reads in MiXCR, keeping a single row per CDR3 protein. Here the sample spans under 350,000 distinct CDR3 sequences, around 15% being singletons. To note about this clonotype: What it binds is unknown.

With V trimmed by 4 bases and J by 3 bases, 7 bases remained unmatched. Germline lookup yields CDR1 MGHRA and CDR2 YSYEKL. The CDR3 contains 16 residues. The chain recombines TRBV4-1 with TRBJ2-7; TRBD2 matches at 12 bases. The sequence came from a man in his late teens or twenties who had mild COVID-19 (a few samples of this study predate the infection). Cell type and time point are not known. Sequenced input: PBMCs or a T cell subset sorted from them (not recorded which). CDR3 sequence: CASSPRTSGVGYEQYF. In DNA form, the CDR3 reads TGCGCCAGCAGCCCACGGACTAGCGGGGTGGGCTACGAGCAGTACTTC.